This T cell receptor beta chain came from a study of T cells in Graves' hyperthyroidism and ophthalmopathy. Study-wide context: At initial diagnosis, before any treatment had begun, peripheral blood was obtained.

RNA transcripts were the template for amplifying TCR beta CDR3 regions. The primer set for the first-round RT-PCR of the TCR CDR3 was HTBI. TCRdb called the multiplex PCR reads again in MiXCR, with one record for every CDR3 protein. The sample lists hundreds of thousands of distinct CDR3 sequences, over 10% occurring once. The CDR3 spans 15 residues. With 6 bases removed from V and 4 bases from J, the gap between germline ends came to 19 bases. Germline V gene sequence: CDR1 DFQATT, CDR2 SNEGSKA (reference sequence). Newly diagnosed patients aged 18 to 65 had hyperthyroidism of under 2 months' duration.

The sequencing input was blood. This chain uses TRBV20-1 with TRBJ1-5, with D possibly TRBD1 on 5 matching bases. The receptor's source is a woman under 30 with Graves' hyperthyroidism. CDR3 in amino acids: CSAVKVGGENQPQHF. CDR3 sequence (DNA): TGCAGTGCCGTTAAGGTGGGAGGGGAGAATCAGCCCCAGCATTTT.